There are many counts of the clone carrying this T cell receptor beta chain. The antigen remains unidentified. Time point reported: patch test 3, about 24 weeks after DPC sensitization. Treatment described: therapeutic diphenylcyclopropenone sensitization with weekly scalp DPC. Individual cDNA molecules in this library carried unique molecular identifiers. TCRdb passed the RACE reads through MiXCR, listing each CDR3 protein once. The sample consists of 50,000 to 60,000 distinct CDR3 sequences, roughly 12% of them appearing once. The record originates from a study of human T cells and chemical hapten exposure. For the study at large: Scalp application of diphenylcyclopropenone was performed weekly in patients across the entire roughly 23-week study.

Trimming left V 6 bases short and J 0 bases short, with 17 bases between. Looked up from germline, CDR1 is DFQATT and CDR2 is SNEGSKA (reference sequence). The CDR3 contains 15 residues. Whole-study results and caveats: After DPC sensitization, TCRs above 1 in 1000 frequency showed no change. Alopecia was present in the donors, so their immune response may differ from healthy people's.

Specimen: whole blood, collected in connection with sensitization to the hapten diphenylcyclopropenone (DPC). This chain uses TRBV20-1 with TRBJ1-1; D uncertain. The TCR originated in a man aged 30 to 39 with alopecia areata. Some clones in this sample may be carry-over from other donors' samples. This CDR3 is CSARKAANMNTEAFF. Written as DNA, the CDR3 is TGCAGTGCACGAAAGGCAGCTAACATGAACACTGAAGCTTTCTTT.